Listed below are T cell receptor beta chains from one sample, sequenced in a study of regulatory T cells in long-lasting Graves disease. Via MiXCR, TCRdb re-called the multiplex PCR reads, giving one row per CDR3 protein. Of 400,000 to 500,000 distinct CDR3 sequences in the sample, 21% were seen once. The material was peripheral blood mononuclear cells (PBMCs), obtained when the disease was refractory, from a patient treated with antithyroid drugs. These receptors all come from a female donor with Graves disease. Both conserved end residues are part of each CDR3. A D gene is named only where the DNA matches it firmly. A clone size is listed for some rows: how often the clone was seen (once, few, many), or a class if it is expanded.

>TRBV5-6|TRBJ2-5|many|NA
TGTGCCAGCAGCGACGGGGGATTTACGGAGACCCAGTACTTC
CASSDGGFTETQYF
>TRBV5-1|TRBJ1-1|NA|NA
TGCGCCGGCAGCTCCGGACCGGGAAGCACTGAAGCTTTCTTT
CAGSSGPGSTEAFF
>TRBV12-3/TRBV12-4|TRBJ1-5|many|NA
TGTGCCAGTGGAGGTGTGGGGAGCAATCAGCCCCAGCATTTT
CASGGVGSNQPQHF
>TRBV20-1|TRBJ2-5|many|NA
TGCAGTGCTAGATCAGATTGGGAGACCCAGTACTTC
CSARSDWETQYF
>TRBV4-1|TRBJ2-2|NA|NA
TGCGCCAGCAGCCAAGATCGGTTCGCGAACACCGGGGAGCTGTTTTTT
CASSQDRFANTGELFF
>TRBV20-1|TRBJ2-2|many|TRBD2
TGCAGTGCTCCGACTAGCGGGAACACCGGGGAGCTGTTTTTT
CSAPTSGNTGELFF
>TRBV3-1|TRBJ2-1|few|NA
TGTGCCAGCAGCCAAGAAATTGGGGACAATGAGCAGTTCTTC
CASSQEIGDNEQFF
>TRBV5-1|TRBJ2-1|NA|TRBD2
TGCGCCAGCAGCTTGGCCGGGGGGGGAGGCGATGAGCAGTTCTTC
CASSLAGGGGDEQFF
>TRBV15|TRBJ2-7|many|NA
TGTGCCACCAGCAGAGAACCAGTGAGGGAGCAGTACTTC
CATSREPVREQYF
>TRBV3-1|TRBJ2-7|NA|TRBD2
TGTGCCAGCAGCCAAGATCTCGGCGGGAGCGGTGAGTACTTC
CASSQDLGGSGEYF
>TRBV20-1|TRBJ1-1|NA|TRBD1
TGCAGTGCTACGGACAGGGGGCAGGCTGAAGCTTTCTTT
CSATDRGQAEAFF
>TRBV5-6|TRBJ1-1|NA|NA
TGTGCCAGCAGCTTGGAGGGCAGCGTTGTTGAAGCTTTCTTT
CASSLEGSVVEAFF
>TRBV20-1|TRBJ2-5|many|TRBD2
TGCAGTGCAACACCGCGGGAGGCCAACCAAGAGACCCAGTACTTC
CSATPREANQETQYF
>TRBV7-8|TRBJ2-7|NA|NA
TGTGCCAGCAGCTACCCGGGCCAAACAGAAAAGGTCTACGAGCAGTACTTC
CASSYPGQTEKVYEQYF
>TRBV4-1|TRBJ1-4|few|NA
TGCGCCAGCAGCCAAGAAGGCGCAACTAATGAAAAACTGTTTTTT
CASSQEGATNEKLFF
>TRBV28|TRBJ1-1|many|TRBD1
TGTGCCAGCAGTTCCGGGACCCGCACAGGGGTCACTGAAGCTTTCTTT
CASSSGTRTGVTEAFF
>TRBV19|TRBJ2-5|many|NA
TGTGCCAGTAGTAGGGACGGACCGTACCAAGAGACCCAGTACTTC
CASSRDGPYQETQYF
>TRBV3-1|TRBJ1-4|NA|NA
TGTGCCAGCAGCCTTGAGGGGCAGGCAACTAATGAAAAACTGTTTTTT
CASSLEGQATNEKLFF
>TRBV19|TRBJ1-1|many|NA
TGTGCCAGTAGTATAGGAACCGCGAACACTGAAGCTTTCTTT
CASSIGTANTEAFF
>TRBV2|TRBJ1-4|many|NA
TGTGCCAGCAGGGGGACGGGGCGAGGACTGTTTTTT
CASRGTGRGLFF
>TRBV28|TRBJ2-3|few|NA
TGTGCCAGCAGTTTGGGCCACACAGATACGCAGTATTTT
CASSLGHTDTQYF
>TRBV12-3/TRBV12-4|TRBJ2-1|NA|TRBD2
TGTGCCAGCAGTTCGATACTAGCGGGAGGGAGTAATGAGCAGTTCTTC
CASSSILAGGSNEQFF
>TRBV6-1|TRBJ1-5|few|NA
TGTGCCGCTGGGGGGAGCAATCAGCCCCAGCATTTT
CAAGGSNQPQHF
>TRBV11-2|TRBJ2-7|few|TRBD2
TGTGCCAGCAGCCTCATAGCGGGAGGGCCGGACGAGCAGTACTTC
CASSLIAGGPDEQYF
>TRBV12-3/TRBV12-4|TRBJ1-2|many|NA
TGTGCCAGCAGTTTAGATTGGGCGGCAGCGAGCTACACCTTC
CASSLDWAAASYTF
>TRBV12-3/TRBV12-4|TRBJ1-2|many|TRBD1
TGTGCCAGCAGTTCCGACAGGGTCTATGGCTACACCTTC
CASSSDRVYGYTF
>TRBV5-1|TRBJ2-5|NA|NA
TGCGCCAGCAGCTCAACCGGGACGGATGGGGAGACCCAGTACTTC
CASSSTGTDGETQYF
>TRBV5-4|TRBJ1-1|NA|TRBD1
TGTGCCAGCAGCCGCATAGGACAGGACACTGAAGCTTTCTTT
CASSRIGQDTEAFF
>TRBV7-9|TRBJ2-5|many|NA
TGTGCCAGCAGCTCATGGGGAAGGCAGTGGGTTGGAGAGACCCAGTACTTC
CASSSWGRQWVGETQYF
>TRBV5-1|TRBJ1-4|many|NA
TGTGCCAGCAGCTTGGGGGGCAATAATGAAAAACTGTTTTTT
CASSLGGNNEKLFF
>TRBV6-1|TRBJ1-6|many|NA
TGTGCCAGCAGTGAACACAGGGTTCGGAATTCACCCCTCCACTTT
CASSEHRVRNSPLHF
>TRBV6-1|TRBJ2-7|NA|NA
TGTGCCAGCACTTGGGGGACACTCACCTACGAGCAGTACTTC
CASTWGTLTYEQYF
>TRBV7-3|TRBJ2-2|few|NA
TGTGCCAGCAGCTTAAGAGGGAACACCGGGGAGCTGTTTTTT
CASSLRGNTGELFF
>TRBV2|TRBJ1-5|many|NA
TGTGCCAGCAGTGATTGGGGGACTCAGCCCCAGCATTTT
CASSDWGTQPQHF
>TRBV20-1|TRBJ2-1|NA|TRBD2
TGCAGTGCTAGAGTACAGGCTAGCGGGACGGGCAATGAGCAGTTCTTC
CSARVQASGTGNEQFF
>TRBV24-1|TRBJ2-1|NA|NA
TGTGCCACCAGTGACTTAGGAGCGGAGAACTACAATGAGCAGTTCTTC
CATSDLGAENYNEQFF
>TRBV3-1|TRBJ2-7|many|NA
TGTGCCAGCAGCCACGGCGGGACGGAAACCTACGAGCAGTACTTC
CASSHGGTETYEQYF
>TRBV5-1|TRBJ2-7|many|NA
TGCGCCAGCAGCCAGGGGCCAGGGCGGGTGACCTACGAGCAGTACTTC
CASSQGPGRVTYEQYF
>TRBV28|TRBJ2-3|few|NA
TGTGCCAGCAGTCCACAGCAGAGCACAGATACGCAGTATTTT
CASSPQQSTDTQYF
>TRBV20-1|TRBJ1-4|NA|NA
TGCAGTGCTAGAGTATATGGGGTCGTTGATGAAAAACTGTTTTTT
CSARVYGVVDEKLFF
>TRBV19|TRBJ1-2|NA|NA
TGTGCCAGCAGTCCAGAGTGGGGCTATGGCTACACCTTC
CASSPEWGYGYTF
>TRBV7-3|TRBJ2-2|few|TRBD2
TGTGCCAGCAGCCGCACGGTGGCGGGAGGCGGGGAGCTGTTTTTT
CASSRTVAGGGELFF
>TRBV6-2/TRBV6-3|TRBJ2-5|many|NA
TGTGCCAGCAGTTCCCGATCAGGGTGGCGAGAGACCCAGTACTTC
CASSSRSGWRETQYF
>TRBV28|TRBJ1-2|NA|NA
TGTGCCAGCAGAGCCTCGGGGACGGCGAATGGCTACACCTTC
CASRASGTANGYTF
>TRBV10-3|TRBJ2-6|few|TRBD2
TGTGCCATCAGCCCTCGGGAGGCCAGCTCTGGGGCCAACGTCCTGACTTTC
CAISPREASSGANVLTF
>TRBV6-5|TRBJ1-3|many|NA
TGTGCCAGCAGTTCGTCCTCACAGGTTGGAAACACCATATATTTT
CASSSSSQVGNTIYF
>TRBV3-1|TRBJ2-3|NA|TRBD2
TGTGCCAGCAGCCAGCATGGGACTAGCGGGAGAAGAGGCACAGATACGCAGTATTTT
CASSQHGTSGRRGTDTQYF
>TRBV6-1|TRBJ2-2|many|TRBD2
TGTGCCAGCAGACCTAAGGGTAGCGGGAGTTCCACCGGGGAGCTGTTTTTT
CASRPKGSGSSTGELFF
>TRBV12-3/TRBV12-4|TRBJ1-6|NA|NA
TGTGCCAGCAGTCTAATAGCGATGGATTCACCCCTCCACTTT
CASSLIAMDSPLHF
>TRBV5-1|TRBJ2-2|NA|NA
TGCGCCAGCAGCGTCGGACAGAACACCGGGGAGCTGTTTTTT
CASSVGQNTGELFF
>TRBV20-1|TRBJ2-5|NA|NA
TGCAGTGCTAGAGGCCCGGGCAGGGGCGGGGAGACCCAGTACTTC
CSARGPGRGGETQYF
>TRBV3-1|TRBJ1-5|NA|NA
TGTGCCAGCAGCCAAGGCCGAGGGGAGCAGCCCCAGCATTTT
CASSQGRGEQPQHF